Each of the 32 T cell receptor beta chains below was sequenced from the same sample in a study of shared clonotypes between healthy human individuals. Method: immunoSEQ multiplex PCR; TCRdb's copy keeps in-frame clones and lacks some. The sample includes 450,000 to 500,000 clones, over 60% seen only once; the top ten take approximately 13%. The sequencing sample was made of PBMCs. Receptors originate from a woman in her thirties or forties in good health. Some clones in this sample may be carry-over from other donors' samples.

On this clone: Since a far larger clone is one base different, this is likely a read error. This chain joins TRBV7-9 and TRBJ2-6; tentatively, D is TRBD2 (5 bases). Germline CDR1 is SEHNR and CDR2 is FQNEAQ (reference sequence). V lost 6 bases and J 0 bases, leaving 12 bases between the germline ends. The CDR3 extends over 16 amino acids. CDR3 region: CASSESDFSGANVLTF. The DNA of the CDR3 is TGTGCCAGCAGTGAATCGGACTTCTCTGGGGCCAACGTCCTGACTTTC.

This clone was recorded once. CDR3 protein: CASTGGMDTQYF. The CDR3 bases are TGTGCCAGTACAGGGGGCATGGATACGCAGTATTTT. The genes are TRBV2 and TRBJ2-3, with TRBD1 matching over 9 bases. V lost 9 bases and J lost 6; bases outside the gene matches: 4. The CDR3 runs to 12 residues. Germline V gene lookup returns CDR1 SNHLY and CDR2 FYNNEI.

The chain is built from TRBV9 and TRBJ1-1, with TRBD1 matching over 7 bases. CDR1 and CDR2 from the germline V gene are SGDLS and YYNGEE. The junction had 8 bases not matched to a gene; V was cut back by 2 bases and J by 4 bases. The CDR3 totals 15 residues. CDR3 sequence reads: CASSVREAGGTEAFF. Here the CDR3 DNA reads TGTGCCAGCAGCGTTCGGGAGGCAGGGGGCACTGAAGCTTTCTTT.

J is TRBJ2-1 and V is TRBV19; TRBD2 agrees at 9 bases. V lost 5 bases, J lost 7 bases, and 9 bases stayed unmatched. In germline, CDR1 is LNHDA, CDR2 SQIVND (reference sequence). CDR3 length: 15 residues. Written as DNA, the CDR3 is TGTGCCAGTAGTGCCACTAGCGGGTCCCTAAATGAGCAGTTCTTC. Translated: CASSATSGSLNEQFF.

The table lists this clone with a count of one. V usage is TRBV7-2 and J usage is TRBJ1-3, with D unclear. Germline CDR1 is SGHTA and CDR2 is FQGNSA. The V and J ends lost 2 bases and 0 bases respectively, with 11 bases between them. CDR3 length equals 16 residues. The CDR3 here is CASSLIDVHSGNTIYF. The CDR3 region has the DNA TGTGCCAGCAGCTTAATCGACGTGCACTCTGGAAACACCATATATTTT.

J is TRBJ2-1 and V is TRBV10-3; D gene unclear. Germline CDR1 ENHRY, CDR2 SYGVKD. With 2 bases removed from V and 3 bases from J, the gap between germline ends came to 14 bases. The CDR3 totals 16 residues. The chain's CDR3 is CAISERAGTIYNEQFF. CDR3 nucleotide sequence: TGTGCCATCAGTGAGAGGGCAGGAACCATCTACAATGAGCAGTTCTTC.

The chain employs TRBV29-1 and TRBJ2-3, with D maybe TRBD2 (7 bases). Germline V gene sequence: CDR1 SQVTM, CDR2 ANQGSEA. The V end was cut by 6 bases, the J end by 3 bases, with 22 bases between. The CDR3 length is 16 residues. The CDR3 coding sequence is TGCAGCGTCCTGAGAGGGGGGGCGTCTAGTACAGATACGCAGTATTTT. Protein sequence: CSVLRGGASSTDTQYF.

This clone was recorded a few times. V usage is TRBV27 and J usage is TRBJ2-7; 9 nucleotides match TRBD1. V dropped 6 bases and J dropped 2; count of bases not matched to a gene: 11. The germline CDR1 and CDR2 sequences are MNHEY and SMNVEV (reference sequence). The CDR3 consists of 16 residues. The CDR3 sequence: CASSLGTGNFAYEQYF. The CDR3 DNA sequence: TGTGCCAGCAGCCTTGGGACAGGGAACTTCGCCTACGAGCAGTACTTC.

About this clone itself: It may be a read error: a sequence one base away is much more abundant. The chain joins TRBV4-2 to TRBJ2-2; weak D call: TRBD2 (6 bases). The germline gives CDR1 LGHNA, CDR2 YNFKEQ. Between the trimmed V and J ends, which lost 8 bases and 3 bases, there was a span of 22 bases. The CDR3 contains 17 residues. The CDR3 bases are TGTGCCAGCCAACCAACCGGGAGAAGGGATTACACCGGGGAGCTGTTTTTT. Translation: CASQPTGRRDYTGELFF.

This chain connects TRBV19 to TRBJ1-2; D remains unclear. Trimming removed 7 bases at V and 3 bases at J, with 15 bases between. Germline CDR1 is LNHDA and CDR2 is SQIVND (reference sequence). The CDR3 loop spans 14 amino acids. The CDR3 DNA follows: TGTGCCAGTAAAGCCCCAGTTGGGGACTATGGCTACACCTTC. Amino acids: CASKAPVGDYGYTF.

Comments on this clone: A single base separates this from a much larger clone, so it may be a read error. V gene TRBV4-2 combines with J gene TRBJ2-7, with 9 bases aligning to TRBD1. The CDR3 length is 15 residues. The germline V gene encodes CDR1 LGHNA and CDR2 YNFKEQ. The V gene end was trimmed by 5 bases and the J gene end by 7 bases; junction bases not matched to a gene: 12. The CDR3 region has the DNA TGTGCCAGCAGCATCCGGGACAGGGAAGGGCGGGAGCAGTACTTC. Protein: CASSIRDREGREQYF.

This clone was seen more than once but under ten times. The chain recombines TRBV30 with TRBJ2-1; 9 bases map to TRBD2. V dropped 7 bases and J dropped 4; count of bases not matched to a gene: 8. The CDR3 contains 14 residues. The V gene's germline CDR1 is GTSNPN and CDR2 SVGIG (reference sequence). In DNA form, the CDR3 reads TGTGCCTTCGGACTAGCGAGAATTTACAATGAGCAGTTCTTC. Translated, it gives CAFGLARIYNEQFF.

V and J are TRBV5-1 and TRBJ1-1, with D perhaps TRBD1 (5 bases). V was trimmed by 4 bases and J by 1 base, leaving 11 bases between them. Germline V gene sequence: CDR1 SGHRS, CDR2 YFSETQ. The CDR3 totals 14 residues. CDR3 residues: CASSGSGANTEAFF. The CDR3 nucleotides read TGCGCCAGCAGCGGAAGCGGGGCGAACACTGAAGCTTTCTTT.

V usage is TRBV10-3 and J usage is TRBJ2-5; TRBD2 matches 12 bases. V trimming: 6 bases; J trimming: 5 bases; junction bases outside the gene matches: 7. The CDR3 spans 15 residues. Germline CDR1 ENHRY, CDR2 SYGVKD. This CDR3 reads CAIRSSGGEWETQYF. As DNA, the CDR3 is TGTGCCATCAGGTCTAGCGGGGGGGAGTGGGAGACCCAGTACTTC.

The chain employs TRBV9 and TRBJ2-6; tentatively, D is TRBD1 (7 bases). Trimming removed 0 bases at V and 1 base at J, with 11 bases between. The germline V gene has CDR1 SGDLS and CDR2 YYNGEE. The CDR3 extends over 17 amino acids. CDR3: CASSVAQGGSGANVLTF. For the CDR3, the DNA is TGTGCCAGCAGCGTAGCTCAGGGGGGATCTGGGGCCAACGTCCTGACTTTC.

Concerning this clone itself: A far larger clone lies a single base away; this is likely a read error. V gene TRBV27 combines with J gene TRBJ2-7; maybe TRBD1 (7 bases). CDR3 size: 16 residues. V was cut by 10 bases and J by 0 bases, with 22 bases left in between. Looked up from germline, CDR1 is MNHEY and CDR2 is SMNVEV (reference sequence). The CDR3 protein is CANSPTPGGSSYEQYF. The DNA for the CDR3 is TGTGCCAACAGCCCCACGCCAGGGGGGAGCTCCTACGAGCAGTACTTC.

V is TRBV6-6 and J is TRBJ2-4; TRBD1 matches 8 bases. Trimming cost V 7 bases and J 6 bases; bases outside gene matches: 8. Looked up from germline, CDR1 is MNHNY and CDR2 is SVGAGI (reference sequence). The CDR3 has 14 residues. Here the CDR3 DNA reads TGTGCCAGCAATCACAGGGGGATTGGAAACATTCAGTACTTC. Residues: CASNHRGIGNIQYF.

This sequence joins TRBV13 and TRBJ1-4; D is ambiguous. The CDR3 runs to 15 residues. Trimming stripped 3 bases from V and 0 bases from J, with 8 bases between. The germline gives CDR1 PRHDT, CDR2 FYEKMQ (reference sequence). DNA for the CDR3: TGTGCCAGCAGCTTCTATAAAGCAACTAATGAAAAACTGTTTTTT. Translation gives CASSFYKATNEKLFF.

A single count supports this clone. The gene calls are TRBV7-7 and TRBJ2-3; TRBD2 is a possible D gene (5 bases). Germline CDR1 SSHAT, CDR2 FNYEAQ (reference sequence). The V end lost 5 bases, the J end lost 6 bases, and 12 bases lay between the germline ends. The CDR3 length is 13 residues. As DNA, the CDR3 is TGTGCCAGCAGCCCCCGATTAGCGGATACGCAGTATTTT. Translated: CASSPRLADTQYF.

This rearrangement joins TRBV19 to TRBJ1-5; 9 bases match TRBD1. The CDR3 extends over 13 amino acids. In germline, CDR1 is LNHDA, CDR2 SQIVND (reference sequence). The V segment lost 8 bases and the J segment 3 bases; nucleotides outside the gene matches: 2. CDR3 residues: CASGTGNNQPQHF. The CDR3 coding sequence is TGTGCCAGTGGGACAGGGAACAATCAGCCCCAGCATTTT.

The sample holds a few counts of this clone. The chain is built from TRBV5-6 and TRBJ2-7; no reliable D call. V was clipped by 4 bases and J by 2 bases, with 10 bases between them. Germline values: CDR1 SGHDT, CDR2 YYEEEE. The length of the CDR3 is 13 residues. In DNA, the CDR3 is TGTGCCAGCAGCGAACGGACGACCTACGAGCAGTACTTC. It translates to CASSERTTYEQYF.

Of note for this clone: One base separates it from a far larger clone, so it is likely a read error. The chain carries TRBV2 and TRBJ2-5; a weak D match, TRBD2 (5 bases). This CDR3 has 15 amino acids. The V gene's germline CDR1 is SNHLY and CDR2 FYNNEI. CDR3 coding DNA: TGTGCCAGCTACGGGGTCTCGGGGAAACAAGAGACCCATTACTTC. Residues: CASYGVSGKQETHYF.

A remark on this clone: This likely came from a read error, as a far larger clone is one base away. CDR3 DNA: TGCGCCAGCAGCTTGACCCAGATGCGGGATGAGCAGTTCTTC. This gives the protein CASSLTQMRDEQFF. The genes are TRBV5-1 and TRBJ2-1, with D perhaps TRBD2 (5 bases). Germline CDR1 and CDR2: SGHRS and YFSETQ. V lost 1 base to trimming and J lost 8 bases, with 13 bases between them. This CDR3 has 14 residues.

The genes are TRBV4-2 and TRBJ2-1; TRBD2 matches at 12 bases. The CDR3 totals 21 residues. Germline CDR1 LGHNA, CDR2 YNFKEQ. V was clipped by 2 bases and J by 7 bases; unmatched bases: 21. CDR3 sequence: CASSQNPGLAGSSVSLNEQFF. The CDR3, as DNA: TGTGCCAGCAGCCAAAATCCGGGACTAGCGGGTTCCAGTGTGTCTTTAAATGAGCAGTTCTTC.

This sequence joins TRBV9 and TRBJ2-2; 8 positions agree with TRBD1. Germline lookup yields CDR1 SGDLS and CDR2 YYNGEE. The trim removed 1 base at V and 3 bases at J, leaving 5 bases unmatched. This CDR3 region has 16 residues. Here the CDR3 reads CASSVWQGADTGELFF. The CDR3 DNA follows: TGTGCCAGCAGCGTATGGCAGGGGGCGGACACCGGGGAGCTGTTTTTT.

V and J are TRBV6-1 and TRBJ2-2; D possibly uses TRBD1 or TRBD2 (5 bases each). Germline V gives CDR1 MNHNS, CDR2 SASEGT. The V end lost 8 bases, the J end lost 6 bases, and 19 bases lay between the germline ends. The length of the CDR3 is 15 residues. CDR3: CASGADQGSAGELFF. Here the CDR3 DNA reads TGTGCCAGCGGAGCGGATCAGGGTTCGGCCGGGGAGCTGTTTTTT.

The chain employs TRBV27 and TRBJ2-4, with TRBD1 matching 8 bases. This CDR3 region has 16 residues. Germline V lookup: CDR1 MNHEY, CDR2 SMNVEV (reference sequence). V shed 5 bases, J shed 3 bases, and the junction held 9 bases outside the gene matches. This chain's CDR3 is CASSPLRGTGKNIQYF. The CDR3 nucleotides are TGTGCCAGCAGTCCACTCCGCGGGACAGGCAAAAACATTCAGTACTTC.

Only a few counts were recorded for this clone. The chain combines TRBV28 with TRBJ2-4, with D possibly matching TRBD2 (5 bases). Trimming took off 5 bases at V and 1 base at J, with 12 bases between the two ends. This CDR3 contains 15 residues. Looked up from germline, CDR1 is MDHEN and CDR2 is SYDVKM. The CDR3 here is CASSLRDSAKNIQYF. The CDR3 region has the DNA TGTGCCAGCAGTCTCCGGGATTCGGCCAAAAACATTCAGTACTTC. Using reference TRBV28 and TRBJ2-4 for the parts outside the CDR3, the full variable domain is DVKVTQSSRYLVKRTGEKVFLECVQDMDHENMFWYRQDPGLGLRLIYFSYDVKMKEKGDIPEGYSVSREKKERFSLILESASTNQTSMYLCASSLRDSAKNIQYFGAGTRLSVL.

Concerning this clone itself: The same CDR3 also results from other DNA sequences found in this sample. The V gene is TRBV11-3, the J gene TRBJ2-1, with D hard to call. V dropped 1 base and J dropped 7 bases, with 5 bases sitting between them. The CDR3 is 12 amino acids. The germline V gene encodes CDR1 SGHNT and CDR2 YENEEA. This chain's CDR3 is CASSLGLNEQFF. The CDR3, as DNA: TGTGCCAGCAGCTTAGGACTGAATGAGCAGTTCTTC.

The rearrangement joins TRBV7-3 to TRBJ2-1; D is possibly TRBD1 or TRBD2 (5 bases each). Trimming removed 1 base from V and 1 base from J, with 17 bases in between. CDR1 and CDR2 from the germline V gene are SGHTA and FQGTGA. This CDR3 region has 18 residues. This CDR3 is CASSLKGPGRGSYNEQFF. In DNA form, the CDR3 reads TGTGCCAGCAGCTTAAAAGGGCCAGGGCGAGGGTCCTACAATGAGCAGTTCTTC.

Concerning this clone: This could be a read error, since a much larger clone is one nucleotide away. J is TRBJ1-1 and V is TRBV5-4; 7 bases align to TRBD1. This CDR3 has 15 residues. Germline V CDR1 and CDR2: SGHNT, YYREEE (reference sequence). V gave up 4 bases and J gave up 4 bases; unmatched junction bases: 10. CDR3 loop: CASSSGDRGCTEAFF. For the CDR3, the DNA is TGTGCCAGCAGCAGCGGGGACAGAGGGTGCACTGAAGCTTTCTTT. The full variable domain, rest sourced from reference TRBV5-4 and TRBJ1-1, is ETGVTQSPTHLIKTRGQQVTLRCSSQSGHNTVSWYQQALGQGPQFIFQYYREEENGRGNFPPRFSGLQFPNYSSELNVNALELDDSALYLCASSSGDRGCTEAFFGQGTRLTVV.

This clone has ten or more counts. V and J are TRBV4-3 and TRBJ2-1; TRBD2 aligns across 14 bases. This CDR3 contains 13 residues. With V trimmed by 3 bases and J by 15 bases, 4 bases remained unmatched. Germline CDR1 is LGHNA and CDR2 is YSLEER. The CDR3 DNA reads TGCGCCAGCAGCCAGGGACTAGCGGGAGCCTGGTTCTTC. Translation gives CASSQGLAGAWFF.